The clone carrying this T cell receptor beta chain has more than one count but fewer than ten. CDR3 length: 16 residues. CDR1 and CDR2 (germline): SGDLS, YYNGEE. V dropped 0 bases and J dropped 2 bases, with 12 bases sitting between them. The data derive from a study of T-cell reconstitution after alpha-beta-depleted transplantation in children. Unique molecular identifiers were used to barcode this TCRbeta library. TCRdb re-called the PCR reads with MiXCR, one entry per CDR3 protein. Among some 600,000 distinct CDR3 sequences, approximately 15% were seen once, and the ten largest hold 0.85% to 1.3%. This receptor was obtained from a human donor who donated a stem cell graft to a child with acute myeloid leukemia. The chain uses TRBV9 and TRBJ2-1; D remains ambiguous. The sample in question was PBMCs from the stem cell graft donor, obtained from the stem cell graft. CDR3 residues: CASSVDARGTYNEQFF. The CDR3 DNA reads TGTGCCAGCAGCGTAGATGCGAGAGGCACCTACAATGAGCAGTTCTTC.